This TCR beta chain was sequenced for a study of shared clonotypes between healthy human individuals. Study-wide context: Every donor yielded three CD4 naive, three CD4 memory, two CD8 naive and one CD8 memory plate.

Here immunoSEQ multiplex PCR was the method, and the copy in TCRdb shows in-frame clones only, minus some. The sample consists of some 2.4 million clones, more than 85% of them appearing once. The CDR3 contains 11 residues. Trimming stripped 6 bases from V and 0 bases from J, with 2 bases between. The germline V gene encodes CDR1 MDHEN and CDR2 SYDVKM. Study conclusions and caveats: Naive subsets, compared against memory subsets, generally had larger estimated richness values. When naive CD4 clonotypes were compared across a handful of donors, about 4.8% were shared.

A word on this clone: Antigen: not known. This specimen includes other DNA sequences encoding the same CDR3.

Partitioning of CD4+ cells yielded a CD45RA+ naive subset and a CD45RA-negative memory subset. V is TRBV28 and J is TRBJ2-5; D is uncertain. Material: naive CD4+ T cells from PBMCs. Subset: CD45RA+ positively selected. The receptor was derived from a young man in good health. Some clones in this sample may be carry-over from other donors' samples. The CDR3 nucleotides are TGTGCCAGCAGGCACCAAGAGACCCAGTACTTC. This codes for CASRHQETQYF.